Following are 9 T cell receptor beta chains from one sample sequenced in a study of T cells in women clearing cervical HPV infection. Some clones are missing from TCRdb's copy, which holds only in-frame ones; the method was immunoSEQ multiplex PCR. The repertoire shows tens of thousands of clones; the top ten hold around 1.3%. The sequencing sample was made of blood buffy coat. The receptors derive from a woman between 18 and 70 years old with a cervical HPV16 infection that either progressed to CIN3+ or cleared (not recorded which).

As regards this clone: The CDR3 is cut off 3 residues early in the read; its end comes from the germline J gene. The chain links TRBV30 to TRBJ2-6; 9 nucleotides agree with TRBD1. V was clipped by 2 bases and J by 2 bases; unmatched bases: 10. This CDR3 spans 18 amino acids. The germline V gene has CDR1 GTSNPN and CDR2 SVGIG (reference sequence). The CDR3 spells CAWSPGTGLLAGANVLTF. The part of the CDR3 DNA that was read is TGTGCCTGGAGTCCCGGGACAGGGTTGTTGGCTGGGGCCAACGTC.

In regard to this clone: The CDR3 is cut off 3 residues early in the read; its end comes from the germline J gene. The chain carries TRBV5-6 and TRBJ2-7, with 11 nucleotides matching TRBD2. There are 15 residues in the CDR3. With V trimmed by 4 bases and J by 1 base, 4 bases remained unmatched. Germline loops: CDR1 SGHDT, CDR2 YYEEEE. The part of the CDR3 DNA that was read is TGTGCCAGCAGCGCTTCTAGCGGGGGGTCCTACGAG. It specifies CASSASSGGSYE. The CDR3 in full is CASSASSGGSYEQYF.

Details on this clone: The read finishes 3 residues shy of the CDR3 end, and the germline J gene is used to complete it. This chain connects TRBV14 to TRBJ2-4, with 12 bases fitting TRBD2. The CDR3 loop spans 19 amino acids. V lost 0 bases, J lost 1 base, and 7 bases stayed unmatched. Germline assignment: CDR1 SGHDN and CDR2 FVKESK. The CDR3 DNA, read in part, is TGTGCCAGCAGCCAAGATGGTCTAGCGGGGGGGCCGGCCAAAAACATT. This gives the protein CASSQDGLAGGPAKNI. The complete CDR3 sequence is CASSQDGLAGGPAKNIQYF.

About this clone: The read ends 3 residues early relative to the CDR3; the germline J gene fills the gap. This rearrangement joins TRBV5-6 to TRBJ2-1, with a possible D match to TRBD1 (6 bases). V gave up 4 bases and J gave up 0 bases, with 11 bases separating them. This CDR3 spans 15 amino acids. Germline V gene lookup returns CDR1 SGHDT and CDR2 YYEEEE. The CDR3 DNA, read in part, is TGTGCCAGCAGCCCCGAACAGGGCTCCTACAATGAG. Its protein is CASSPEQGSYNE. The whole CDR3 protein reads CASSPEQGSYNEQFF.

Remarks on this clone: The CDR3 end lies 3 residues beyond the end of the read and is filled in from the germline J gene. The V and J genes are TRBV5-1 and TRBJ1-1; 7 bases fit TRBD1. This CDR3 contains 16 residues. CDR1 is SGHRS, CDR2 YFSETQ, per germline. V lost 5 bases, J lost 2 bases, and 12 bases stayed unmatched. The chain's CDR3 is CASRPTGTVFNTEAFF. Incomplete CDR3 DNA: TGCGCCAGCAGACCCACCGGGACAGTTTTTAACACTGAA.

The sequenced CDR3 bases are TGTGCCAGCCGCCCCGCGGGAGCGCTTAGTTATGGC. Protein: CASRPAGALSYG. In full, the CDR3 reads CASRPAGALSYGYTF. The rearrangement links TRBV5-6 to TRBJ1-2; D is ambiguous. The read ends 3 residues early relative to the CDR3; the germline J gene fills the gap. The germline CDR1 and CDR2 sequences are SGHDT and YYEEEE. The CDR3 spans 15 residues. The V end lost 7 bases, the J end lost 5 bases, and 21 bases lay between the germline ends.

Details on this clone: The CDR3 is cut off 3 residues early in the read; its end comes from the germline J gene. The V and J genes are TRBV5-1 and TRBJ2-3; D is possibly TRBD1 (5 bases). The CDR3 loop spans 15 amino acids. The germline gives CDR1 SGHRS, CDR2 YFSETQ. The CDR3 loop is CASSAANPGQETQYF. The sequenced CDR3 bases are TGCGCCAGCAGCGCGGCCAACCCAGGGCAAGAGACG. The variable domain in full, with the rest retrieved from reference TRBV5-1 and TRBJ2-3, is KAGVTQTPRYLIKTRGQQVTLSCSPISGHRSVSWYQQTPGQGLQFLFEYFSETQRNKGNFPGRFSGRQFSNSRSEMNVSTLELGDSALYLCASSAANPGQETQYFGPGTRLTVL.

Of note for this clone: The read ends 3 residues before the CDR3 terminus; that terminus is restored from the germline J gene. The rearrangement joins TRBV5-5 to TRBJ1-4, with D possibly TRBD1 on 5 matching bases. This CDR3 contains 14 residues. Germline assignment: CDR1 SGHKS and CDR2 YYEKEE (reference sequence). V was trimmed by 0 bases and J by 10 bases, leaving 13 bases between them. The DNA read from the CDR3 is TGTGCCAGCAGCTTGGGGGGGGGTTTTGGAAAA. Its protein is CASSLGGGFGK. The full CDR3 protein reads CASSLGGGFGKLFF.

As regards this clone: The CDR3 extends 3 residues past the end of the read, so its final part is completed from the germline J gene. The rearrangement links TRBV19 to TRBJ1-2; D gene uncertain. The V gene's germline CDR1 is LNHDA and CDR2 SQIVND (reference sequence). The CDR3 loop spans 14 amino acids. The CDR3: CASNPASGSRDYTF. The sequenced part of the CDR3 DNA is TGTGCCAGTAACCCGGCTAGCGGGAGTCGTGAC.